The 29 T cell receptor beta chains given below trace back to one sample, sequenced in a study of a mutant IDH1 vaccine in newly diagnosed glioma. Sequencing was performed with immunoSEQ multiplex PCR; in TCRdb, only in-frame clones are kept and a portion is missing. The data show 68,000 or so clones, 60% to 85% seen once. This sample's time point: baseline, week 1 (first vaccination visit). Treatment indicated: pre-vaccination baseline after standard-of-care therapy. Sequencing was performed on PBMCs, taken from a glioma patient treated with radiotherapy, temozolomide or both. Receptor source: a man aged 50-60 years with glioma.

The genes are TRBV19 and TRBJ1-4; D uncertain. This CDR3 contains 14 residues. Per germline, CDR1 LNHDA and CDR2 SQIVND (reference sequence). The ends were cut back, 4 bases at V and 3 bases at J, with 9 bases in the middle. The chain's CDR3 is CASSTREANEKLFF. CDR3 in DNA: TGTGCCAGTAGTACAAGGGAGGCTAATGAAAAACTGTTTTTT.

The sample holds a few counts of this clone. V and J are TRBV7-9 and TRBJ1-6, with unresolved D. This CDR3 contains 18 residues. Germline values: CDR1 SEHNR, CDR2 FQNEAQ (reference sequence). V was pared by 2 bases and J by 6 bases, with 20 bases between. CDR3: CASSLRSAGQVANSPLHF. The CDR3 coding sequence is TGTGCCAGCAGCTTAAGGTCCGCGGGTCAGGTTGCTAATTCACCCCTCCACTTT. Filled out from reference TRBV7-9 and TRBJ1-6, the complete variable domain reads DTGVSQNPRHKITKRGQNVTFRCDPISEHNRLYWYRQTLGQGPEFLTYFQNEAQLEKSRLLSDRFSAERPKGSFSTLEIQRTEQGDSAMYLCASSLRSAGQVANSPLHFGNGTRLTVT.

Only a few counts were recorded for this clone. V and J are TRBV7-8 and TRBJ1-4; tentatively, D is TRBD1 (5 bases). Germline values: CDR1 SGHVS, CDR2 FQNEAQ. V was shortened by 0 bases and J by 7 bases, with 12 bases between the two germline ends. The CDR3 spans 15 residues. CDR3 DNA sequence: TGTGCCAGCAGCTTAGCAGCCGGGGGAAGTGAAAAACTGTTTTTT. It codes for CASSLAAGGSEKLFF.

The V gene is TRBV27, the J gene TRBJ1-4, with 10 bases aligning to TRBD1. This CDR3 comprises 15 residues. Germline V lookup: CDR1 MNHEY, CDR2 SMNVEV (reference sequence). The J segment lost 7 bases and the V segment lost 4 bases, leaving 6 bases of the junction unmatched. The CDR3 spells CASSSPGTGAEKLFF. Written as DNA, the CDR3 is TGTGCCAGCAGTTCACCCGGGACAGGGGCTGAAAAACTGTTTTTT. The whole variable domain, filled in from reference TRBV27 and TRBJ1-4, reads EAQVTQNPRYLITVTGKKLTVTCSQNMNHEYMSWYRQDPGLGLRQIYYSMNVEVTDKGDVPEGYKVSRKEKRNFPLILESPSPNQTSLYFCASSSPGTGAEKLFFGSGTQLSVL.

The chain combines TRBV6-5 with TRBJ1-2, with D perhaps TRBD1 (5 bases). Germline V gives CDR1 MNHEY, CDR2 SVGAGI. The CDR3 is made up of 12 amino acids. V was clipped by 2 bases and J by 8 bases, with 9 bases between them. The CDR3 loop reads CASSYQGSGYTF. Written as DNA, the CDR3 is TGTGCCAGCAGTTACCAGGGTTCGGGCTACACCTTC.

The chain employs TRBV5-1 and TRBJ1-2; no clear D. This CDR3 is 13 amino acids long. Trimming stripped 4 bases from V and 2 bases from J, with 9 bases between. Germline assignment: CDR1 SGHRS and CDR2 YFSETQ. For the CDR3, the DNA is TGCGCCAGCAGCCAGACACAGAACTATGGCTACACCTTC. Amino acid sequence: CASSQTQNYGYTF. Combining the CDR3 with reference TRBV5-1 and TRBJ1-2 gives the whole variable domain KAGVTQTPRYLIKTRGQQVTLSCSPISGHRSVSWYQQTPGQGLQFLFEYFSETQRNKGNFPGRFSGRQFSNSRSEMNVSTLELGDSALYLCASSQTQNYGYTFGSGTRLTVV.

V is TRBV5-1 and J is TRBJ2-1; D gene uncertain. The germline V gene encodes CDR1 SGHRS and CDR2 YFSETQ. The CDR3 is 14 residues long. Trimming shortened V by 4 bases and J by 8 bases, and 16 bases separated the two germline ends. The CDR3 DNA is TGCGCCAGCAGCGAAGGGTTGTGGAAGGATGAGCAGTTCTTC. Its translation is CASSEGLWKDEQFF. The full variable domain, completed using reference TRBV5-1 and TRBJ2-1, is KAGVTQTPRYLIKTRGQQVTLSCSPISGHRSVSWYQQTPGQGLQFLFEYFSETQRNKGNFPGRFSGRQFSNSRSEMNVSTLELGDSALYLCASSEGLWKDEQFFGPGTRLTVL.

This chain links TRBV5-6 with TRBJ1-6; D gene ambiguous. This CDR3 is 15 amino acids long. The V gene's germline CDR1 is SGHDT and CDR2 YYEEEE. V was cut by 1 base and J by 9 bases, with 14 bases left in between. CDR3: CASSLRPSQSSPLHF. CDR3 coding DNA: TGTGCCAGCAGCTTGAGACCCTCCCAGAGTTCACCCCTCCACTTT.

The V and J genes are TRBV7-9 and TRBJ1-5; no clear D gene. V was pared by 5 bases and J by 16 bases, with 6 bases between. Germline values: CDR1 SEHNR, CDR2 FQNEAQ (reference sequence). The CDR3 has 8 amino acids. The CDR3 loop reads CASSLKHF. CDR3 sequence (DNA): TGTGCCAGCAGCCTCAAACATTTT.

The rearrangement joins TRBV5-1 to TRBJ2-7, with a possible D match to TRBD1 (5 bases). CDR3 length equals 14 residues. V gave up 2 bases and J gave up 7 bases, with 16 bases separating them. Germline lookup yields CDR1 SGHRS and CDR2 YFSETQ. The CDR3 is CASSFDGRQGEQYF. In DNA form, the CDR3 reads TGCGCCAGCAGCTTCGACGGCAGGCAGGGTGAGCAGTACTTC.

To note about this clone: The junction departs from the called germline gene at one end, perhaps through a read error. V is TRBV6-5 and J is TRBJ1-2; 12 nucleotides line up with TRBD1. This CDR3 comprises 14 residues. The germline gives CDR1 MNHEY, CDR2 SVGAGI. The CDR3 sequence: CAISRDRGRGGYTF. The CDR3 DNA sequence: TGTGCCATCAGTCGGGACAGGGGGCGAGGTGGCTACACCTTC.

The genes are TRBV2 and TRBJ1-2; TRBD1 matches 7 bases. This CDR3 has 13 amino acids. V gave up 7 bases and J gave up 4 bases; unmatched junction bases: 6. CDR1 and CDR2 (germline): SNHLY, FYNNEI. The CDR3 DNA follows: TGTGCCAGCATCCTCGGACAGGTCTATGGCTACACCTTC. Translated: CASILGQVYGYTF. The full variable domain, rest sourced from reference TRBV2 and TRBJ1-2, is EPEVTQTPSHQVTQMGQEVILRCVPISNHLYFYWYRQILGQKVEFLVSFYNNEISEKSEIFDDQFSVERPDGSNFTLKIRSTKLEDSAMYFCASILGQVYGYTFGSGTRLTVV.

The chain employs TRBV7-8 and TRBJ1-5, with D perhaps matching TRBD1 (5 bases). The CDR3 contains 16 residues. V lost 4 bases and J 3 bases, leaving 16 bases between the germline ends. CDR1 is SGHVS and CDR2 is FQNEAQ in the germline V gene. The CDR3 nucleotides read TGTGCCAGCAGCTCCTACGAGCGGGGCTTCAATCAGCCCCAGCATTTT. It encodes CASSSYERGFNQPQHF.

This chain connects TRBV7-2 to TRBJ2-7; D is unresolved. This CDR3 comprises 12 residues. Deletions cut 5 bases from V and 5 bases from J, with 10 bases between. CDR1 and CDR2 from the germline V gene are SGHTA and FQGNSA. Written as DNA, the CDR3 is TGTGCCAGCAGCCGACCCCCAGACGAGCAGTACTTC. Residues: CASSRPPDEQYF.

The rearrangement joins TRBV30 to TRBJ2-1, with D possibly matching TRBD1 (6 bases). The germline V gene has CDR1 GTSNPN and CDR2 SVGIG (reference sequence). The V gene lost 4 bases and the J gene lost 6 bases, with 13 bases spanning the gap. This CDR3 has 13 amino acids. The CDR3 region is CAWNRVTVNEQFF. CDR3 DNA sequence: TGTGCCTGGAACAGGGTAACCGTCAATGAGCAGTTCTTC.

V gene TRBV6-6 combines with J gene TRBJ1-5; D might be TRBD1 (5 bases). CDR3 size: 13 residues. The V gene's germline CDR1 is MNHNY and CDR2 SVGAGI (reference sequence). The germline V and J ends were trimmed by 10 bases and 4 bases, with 14 bases remaining between them. CDR3 sequence (DNA): TGTGCCACGGGGCCCGGGGCGAATCAGCCCCAGCATTTT. Translation: CATGPGANQPQHF.

This chain uses TRBV6-1 with TRBJ2-7, with D unresolved. V dropped 10 bases and J dropped 2 bases, with 12 bases sitting between them. This CDR3 has 12 amino acids. Germline V lookup: CDR1 MNHNS, CDR2 SASEGT. The CDR3 DNA reads as TGTGCCACCCTGCGGCCTACCTACGAGCAGTACTTC. Translation gives CATLRPTYEQYF.

The chain links TRBV6-6 to TRBJ2-7; the match to TRBD1 covers 10 bases. Trimming removed 0 bases from V and 2 bases from J; junction bases left unmatched: 1. CDR1 and CDR2 from the germline V gene are MNHNY and SVGAGI (reference sequence). This CDR3 is built from 15 residues. DNA for the CDR3: TGTGCCAGCAGTTACTCGGGACAGGGGCCCTACGAGCAGTACTTC. As protein: CASSYSGQGPYEQYF.

The chain is built from TRBV2 and TRBJ1-3, with D maybe TRBD1 (6 bases). This CDR3 spans 15 amino acids. V gave up 6 bases and J gave up 2 bases, with 14 bases separating them. CDR1 SNHLY and CDR2 FYNNEI come from the germline V gene. The CDR3 DNA follows: TGTGCCAGCAGAACCGGGACACTTCCTGGAAACACCATATATTTT. Translated: CASRTGTLPGNTIYF. The whole variable domain, filled in from reference TRBV2 and TRBJ1-3, reads EPEVTQTPSHQVTQMGQEVILRCVPISNHLYFYWYRQILGQKVEFLVSFYNNEISEKSEIFDDQFSVERPDGSNFTLKIRSTKLEDSAMYFCASRTGTLPGNTIYFGEGSWLTVV.

This chain uses TRBV25-1 with TRBJ2-2; possibly TRBD1 for D (6 bases). V was pared by 8 bases and J by 6 bases, with 13 bases between. CDR1 and CDR2 from the germline V gene are MGHDK and SYGVNS. The CDR3 runs 13 residues. The CDR3 reads CASLTGSSGELFF. CDR3 nucleotide sequence: TGTGCCAGCCTCACAGGGTCATCCGGGGAGCTGTTTTTT.

The CDR3 reads CASSLESGALFF. In DNA form, the CDR3 reads TGTGCCAGCAGCTTAGAGTCGGGGGCTCTGTTCTTC. The V gene is TRBV7-2, the J gene TRBJ2-1; D possibly matches TRBD1 or TRBD2 (6 bases each). Germline assignment: CDR1 SGHTA and CDR2 FQGNSA. The V end was cut by 1 base, the J end by 15 bases, with 13 bases between. CDR3 length equals 12 residues. Full variable domain (remainder filled in from reference TRBV7-2 and TRBJ2-1): GAGVSQSPSNKVTEKGKDVELRCDPISGHTALYWYRQSLGQGLEFLIYFQGNSAPDKSGLPSDRFSAERTGGSVSTLTIQRTQQEDSAVYLCASSLESGALFFGPGTRLTVL.

The V and J genes are TRBV5-1 and TRBJ1-1, with 9 bases matching TRBD1. CDR3 length: 14 amino acids. The germline CDR1 and CDR2 sequences are SGHRS and YFSETQ. V lost 3 bases to trimming and J lost 4 bases; unmatched junction nucleotides: 4. CDR3 nucleotide sequence: TGCGCCAGCAGCTCACAGGGGGCGGGCACTGAAGCTTTCTTT. Translating gives CASSSQGAGTEAFF. The whole variable domain, filled in from reference TRBV5-1 and TRBJ1-1, reads KAGVTQTPRYLIKTRGQQVTLSCSPISGHRSVSWYQQTPGQGLQFLFEYFSETQRNKGNFPGRFSGRQFSNSRSEMNVSTLELGDSALYLCASSSQGAGTEAFFGQGTRLTVV.

The chain is built from TRBV10-1 and TRBJ1-1; D may be TRBD1 (6 bases). Germline CDR1 WNHNN, CDR2 SYGVQD (reference sequence). Trimming removed 6 bases from V and 2 bases from J, with 10 bases in between. CDR3 length equals 13 residues. The CDR3 coding sequence is TGCGCCAGCAGGGAAGGGGGAAACACTGAAGCTTTCTTT. It yields the protein CASREGGNTEAFF.

This clone was detected once. The J gene is TRBJ1-1, the V gene TRBV5-4; 11 bases match TRBD1. With 2 bases clipped from V and 1 base from J, the junction kept 1 base outside the gene matches. CDR1 is SGHNT, CDR2 YYREEE, per germline (reference sequence). This CDR3 is 15 amino acids long. In DNA, the CDR3 is TGTGCCAGCAGCTTCGGACAGGGGGCGAACACTGAAGCTTTCTTT. It yields the protein CASSFGQGANTEAFF.

The genes are TRBV4-3 and TRBJ2-1; either TRBD1 or TRBD2 may fit D (5 bases each). V was trimmed by 0 bases and J by 9 bases, leaving 15 bases between them. The CDR3 consists of 15 residues. Germline CDR1 is LGHNA and CDR2 is YSLEER. The CDR3 DNA reads as TGCGCCAGCAGCCAAGATATCGAGGGGACGGGTGAGCAGTTCTTC. Its translation is CASSQDIEGTGEQFF.

This rearrangement joins TRBV10-3 to TRBJ2-5; the match to TRBD1 covers 9 bases. The trim removed 4 bases at V and 0 bases at J, leaving 6 bases unmatched. The CDR3 sequence is 16 residues long. From germline, CDR1 is ENHRY and CDR2 SYGVKD. In nucleotides, the CDR3 is TGTGCCATCAGTGGTTTTGGGACAGGGTACCAAGAGACCCAGTACTTC. Residues: CAISGFGTGYQETQYF.

This rearrangement joins TRBV5-5 to TRBJ1-2; D call uncertain. Germline V gene sequence: CDR1 SGHKS, CDR2 YYEKEE (reference sequence). The CDR3 length is 14 residues. The ends were cut back, 1 base at V and 4 bases at J, with 11 bases in the middle. Here the CDR3 reads CASSLNAAGYGYTF. Written as DNA, the CDR3 is TGTGCCAGCAGCTTGAACGCTGCTGGCTATGGCTACACCTTC. Looking up the rest from reference TRBV5-5 and TRBJ1-2 gives the full variable domain: DAGVTQSPTHLIKTRGQQVTLRCSPISGHKSVSWYQQVLGQGPQFIFQYYEKEERGRGNFPDRFSARQFPNYSSELNVNALLLGDSALYLCASSLNAAGYGYTFGSGTRLTVV.

The V and J genes are TRBV7-2 and TRBJ1-4; D is undetermined. The V gene's germline CDR1 is SGHTA and CDR2 FQGNSA. Trimming pared 1 base from V and 10 bases from J, leaving 7 bases between. This CDR3 spans 12 amino acids. CDR3 nucleotides: TGTGCCAGCAGCTTAGGTGCGCTAAAACTGTTTTTT. The encoded protein is CASSLGALKLFF. Based on the CDR3 plus reference TRBV7-2 and TRBJ1-4, the full variable domain is GAGVSQSPSNKVTEKGKDVELRCDPISGHTALYWYRQSLGQGLEFLIYFQGNSAPDKSGLPSDRFSAERTGGSVSTLTIQRTQQEDSAVYLCASSLGALKLFFGSGTQLSVL.

This clone was seen once. This chain links TRBV6-6 with TRBJ2-5; 7 nucleotides agree with TRBD1. Germline V gene data show CDR1 as MNHNY and CDR2 as SVGAGI (reference sequence). The CDR3 runs 14 residues. V lost 2 bases to trimming and J lost 3 bases; unmatched junction nucleotides: 3. CDR3 region: CASSYADRKETQYF. CDR3 nucleotide sequence: TGTGCCAGCAGTTACGCGGACAGGAAAGAGACCCAGTACTTC.